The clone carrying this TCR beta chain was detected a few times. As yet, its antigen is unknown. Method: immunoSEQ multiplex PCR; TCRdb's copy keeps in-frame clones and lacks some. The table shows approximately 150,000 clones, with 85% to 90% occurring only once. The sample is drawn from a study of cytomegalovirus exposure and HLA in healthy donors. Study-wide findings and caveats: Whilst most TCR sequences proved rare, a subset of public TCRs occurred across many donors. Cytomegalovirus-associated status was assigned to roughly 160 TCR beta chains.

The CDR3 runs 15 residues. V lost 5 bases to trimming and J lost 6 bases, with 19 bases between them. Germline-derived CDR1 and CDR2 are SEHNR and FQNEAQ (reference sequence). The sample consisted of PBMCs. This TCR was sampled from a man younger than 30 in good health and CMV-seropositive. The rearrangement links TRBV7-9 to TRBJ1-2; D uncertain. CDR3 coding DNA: TGTGCCAGCAGCCCCCAAGCCTTAGAAACCGATGGCTACACCTTC. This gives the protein CASSPQALETDGYTF.